This T cell receptor (beta chain) was captured by sequencing in a study of blood T cell repertoires in COVID-19. In the study overall: The United States, Italy and Spain were the sources of the acute and convalescent COVID-19 samples. Sources were T cells, B-cell-depleted T cells, or PBMCs; the material itself was cDNA or gDNA.

In the study's own analysis: Amplification with reference gene primers provided the estimates of nucleated cell counts. Here immunoSEQ multiplex PCR was the method, and the copy in TCRdb shows in-frame clones only, minus some. From that table come the V and J calls and clone size; the DNA was used to work out D and trimming. This table holds about 260,000 clones, about nine tenths found once. Germline V gene sequence: CDR1 LGHNA, CDR2 YSLEER. Trimming removed 3 bases at V and 2 bases at J, with 13 bases between. The CDR3 spans 15 residues. The receptor was derived from a woman in her forties who had recovered from COVID-19. The chain uses TRBV4-3 and TRBJ1-2; D unclear. Sample: peripheral blood. The chain's CDR3 is CASSHLAQVNYGYTF. CDR3 in DNA: TGCGCCAGCAGCCACCTGGCCCAGGTGAACTATGGCTACACCTTC.